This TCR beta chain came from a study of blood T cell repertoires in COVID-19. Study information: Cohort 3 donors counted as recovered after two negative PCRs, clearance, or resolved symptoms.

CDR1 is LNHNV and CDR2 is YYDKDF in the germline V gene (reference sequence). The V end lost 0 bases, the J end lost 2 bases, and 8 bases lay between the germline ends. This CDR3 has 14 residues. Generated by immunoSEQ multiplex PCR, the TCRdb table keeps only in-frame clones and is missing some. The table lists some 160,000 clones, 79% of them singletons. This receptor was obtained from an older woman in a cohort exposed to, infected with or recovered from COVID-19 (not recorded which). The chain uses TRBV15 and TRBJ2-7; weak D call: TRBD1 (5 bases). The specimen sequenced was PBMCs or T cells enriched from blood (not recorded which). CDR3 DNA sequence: TGTGCCACCAGCAGAGATACAGGACCCTACGAGCAGTACTTC. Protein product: CATSRDTGPYEQYF.